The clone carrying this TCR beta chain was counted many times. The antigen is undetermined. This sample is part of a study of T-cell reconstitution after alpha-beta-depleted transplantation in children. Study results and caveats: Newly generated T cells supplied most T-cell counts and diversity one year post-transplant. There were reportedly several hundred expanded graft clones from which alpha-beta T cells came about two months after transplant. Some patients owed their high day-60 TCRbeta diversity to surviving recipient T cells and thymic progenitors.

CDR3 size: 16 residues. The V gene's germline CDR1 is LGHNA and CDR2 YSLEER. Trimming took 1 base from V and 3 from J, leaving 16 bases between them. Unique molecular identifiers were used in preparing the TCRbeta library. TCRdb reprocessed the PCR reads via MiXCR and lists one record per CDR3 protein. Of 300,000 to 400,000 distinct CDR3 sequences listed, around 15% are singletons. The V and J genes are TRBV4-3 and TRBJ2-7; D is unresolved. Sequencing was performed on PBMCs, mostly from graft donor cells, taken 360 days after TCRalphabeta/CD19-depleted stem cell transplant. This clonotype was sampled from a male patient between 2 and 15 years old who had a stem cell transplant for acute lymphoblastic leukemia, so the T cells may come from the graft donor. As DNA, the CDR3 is TGCGCCAGCAGCCAAGCCCGGCGGAGAGGAGTCTACGAGCAGTACTTC. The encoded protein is CASSQARRRGVYEQYF.